This T cell receptor beta chain derives from a study of a mutant IDH1 vaccine in newly diagnosed glioma. Study at large: The initiation of vaccination occurred 4-6 weeks after radiotherapy alone, or with temozolomide cycles.

Measured with immunoSEQ multiplex PCR; TCRdb has only the in-frame clones, and not every one. This table has approximately 21,000 clones, 80% to 85% appearing once. In the case of this clone: The antigen is unknown.

Stated time point: week 47, end of study. The study gave 300 ug of mutant IDH1 20-mer peptide per vaccine dose, with topical imiquimod. After removal of 7 bases from V and 3 bases from J, the junction contained 7 bases not matched to a gene. CDR3 size: 14 residues. Germline V gives CDR1 SNHLY, CDR2 FYNNEI. The sequence came from a man aged 35-49 years with glioma. The sample consisted of PBMCs, taken from a glioma patient whose treatment included an IDH1 peptide vaccine. This sequence joins TRBV2 and TRBJ2-7; 9 bases are shared with TRBD1. This CDR3 reads CASIKDRGIYEQYF. The DNA of the CDR3 is TGTGCCAGCATTAAGGACAGGGGTATCTACGAGCAGTACTTC.